The following is a T cell receptor beta chain sequence with its context. Its antigen is not identified. The protein here is the DNA translation, as the TCRdb protein differs from it at residue 13. Gene names and germline match the mouse. The read is 3 residues too short to cover the CDR3 end, so that end is filled in from the germline J gene. Trimming took off 0 bases at V and 2 bases at J, with 9 bases between the two ends. The CDR3 spans 16 residues. CDR1 and CDR2 from the germline V gene are NNHNN and SYGAGS (reference sequence). Investigators isolated RNA and reverse transcribed it into cDNA to act as the sequencing template. Measured with immunoSEQ multiplex PCR; TCRdb has only the in-frame clones, and not every one. Captured here are some 110,000 clones, none seen once; the top ten comprise around 20%. This entry comes from a study of CD8+ T cells in alopecia areata. For the study at large: Female C3H/HeJ mice aged roughly 7-11 weeks received skin from spontaneously alopecic C3H/HeJ graft donors aged about 6-12 months.

Broader study findings: Sharing of TCR sequences between patients (possibly for HLA-related reasons) was less clear than in mice. Normal scalp had lower clonality than lesional scalp, with alopecia totalis/universalis lesions showing this most strongly. Sequence data from scalp samples additionally include resident alphabeta T cells of normal skin.

The chain employs TRBV13-2 and TRBJ1-6; a weak D match, TRBD1 (6 bases). TRBJ1-6 is an ORF, with its function uncertain. Input material: lesional skin. The TCR comes from a C3H/HeJ mouse with alopecia areata. This strain's MHC haplotype is H2-k. The CDR3 protein is CASGDEGGPYNSPLYF. Partial CDR3 DNA: TGTGCCAGCGGTGATGAGGGGGGGCCCTATAATTCGCCC.